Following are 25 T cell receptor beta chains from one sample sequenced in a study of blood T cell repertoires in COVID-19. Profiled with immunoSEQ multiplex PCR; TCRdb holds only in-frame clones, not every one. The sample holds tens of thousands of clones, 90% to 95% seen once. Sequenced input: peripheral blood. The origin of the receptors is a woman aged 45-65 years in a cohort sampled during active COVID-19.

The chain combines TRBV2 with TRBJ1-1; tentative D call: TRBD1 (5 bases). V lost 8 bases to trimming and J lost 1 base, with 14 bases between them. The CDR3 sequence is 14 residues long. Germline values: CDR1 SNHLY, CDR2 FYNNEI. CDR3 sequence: CASGRGGENTEAFF. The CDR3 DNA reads TGTGCCAGCGGCCGGGGGGGGGAGAACACTGAAGCTTTCTTT. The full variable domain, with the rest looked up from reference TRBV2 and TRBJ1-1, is EPEVTQTPSHQVTQMGQEVILRCVPISNHLYFYWYRQILGQKVEFLVSFYNNEISEKSEIFDDQFSVERPDGSNFTLKIRSTKLEDSAMYFCASGRGGENTEAFFGQGTRLTVV.

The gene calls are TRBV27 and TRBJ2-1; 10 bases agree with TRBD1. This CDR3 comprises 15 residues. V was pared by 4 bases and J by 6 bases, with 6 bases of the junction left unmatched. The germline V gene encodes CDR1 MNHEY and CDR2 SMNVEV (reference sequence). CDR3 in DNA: TGTGCCAGCAGTTCGATCCGGACAGGGGGCAATGAGCAGTTCTTC. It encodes CASSSIRTGGNEQFF.

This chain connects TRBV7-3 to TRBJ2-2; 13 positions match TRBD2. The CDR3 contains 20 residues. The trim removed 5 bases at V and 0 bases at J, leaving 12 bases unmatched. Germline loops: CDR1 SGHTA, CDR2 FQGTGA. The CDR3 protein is CASSPNTSGGAYSNTGELFF. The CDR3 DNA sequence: TGTGCCAGCAGCCCCAACACTAGCGGGGGGGCCTACTCGAACACCGGGGAGCTGTTTTTT.

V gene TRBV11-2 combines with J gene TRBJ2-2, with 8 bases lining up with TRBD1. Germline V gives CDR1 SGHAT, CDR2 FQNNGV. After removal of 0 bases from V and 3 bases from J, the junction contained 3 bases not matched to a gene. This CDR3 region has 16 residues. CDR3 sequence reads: CASSLDQGAYTGELFF. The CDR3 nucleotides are TGTGCCAGCAGCTTAGATCAGGGGGCGTACACCGGGGAGCTGTTTTTT.

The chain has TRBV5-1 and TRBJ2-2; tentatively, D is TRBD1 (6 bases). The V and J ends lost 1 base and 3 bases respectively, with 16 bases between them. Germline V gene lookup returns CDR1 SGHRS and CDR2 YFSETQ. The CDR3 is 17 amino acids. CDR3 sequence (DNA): TGCGCCAGCAGCTTGACCGGGACATTCCTGGACACCGGGGAGCTGTTTTTT. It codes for CASSLTGTFLDTGELFF.

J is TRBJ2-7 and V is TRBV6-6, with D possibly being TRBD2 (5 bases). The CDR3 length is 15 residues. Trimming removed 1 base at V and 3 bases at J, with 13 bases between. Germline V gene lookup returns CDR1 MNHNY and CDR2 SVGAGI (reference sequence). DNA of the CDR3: TGTGCCAGCAGTTACTTGGGCCGGGCGGGCTACGAGCAGTACTTC. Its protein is CASSYLGRAGYEQYF.

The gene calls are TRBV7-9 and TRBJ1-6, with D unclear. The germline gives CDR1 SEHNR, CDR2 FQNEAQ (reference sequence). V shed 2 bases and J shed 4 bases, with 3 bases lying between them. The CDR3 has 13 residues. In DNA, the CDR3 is TGTGCCAGCAGCTTATTATATAATTCACCCCTCCACTTT. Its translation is CASSLLYNSPLHF.

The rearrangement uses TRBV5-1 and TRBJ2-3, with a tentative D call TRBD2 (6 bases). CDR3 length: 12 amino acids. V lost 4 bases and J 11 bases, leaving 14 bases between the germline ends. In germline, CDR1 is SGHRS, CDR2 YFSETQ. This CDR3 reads CASSPGLVGQYF. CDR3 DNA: TGCGCCAGCAGCCCGGGACTCGTGGGGCAGTATTTT.

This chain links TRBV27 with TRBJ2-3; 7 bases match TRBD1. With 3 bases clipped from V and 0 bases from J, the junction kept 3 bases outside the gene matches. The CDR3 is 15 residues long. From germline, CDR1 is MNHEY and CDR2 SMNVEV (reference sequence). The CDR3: CASSLRGQSTDTQYF. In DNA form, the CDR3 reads TGTGCCAGCAGTTTGAGGGGACAGAGCACAGATACGCAGTATTTT.

Written as DNA, the CDR3 is TGTGCCAGCAGCCGTGGGAACAGGGGGGTTGTGGGCTATGGCTACACCTTC. Amino acids: CASSRGNRGVVGYGYTF. This rearrangement joins TRBV9 to TRBJ1-2; 8 bases map to TRBD1. The CDR3 has 17 amino acids. In germline, CDR1 is SGDLS, CDR2 YYNGEE. J was trimmed by 4 bases and V by 4 bases; bases with no gene match: 15.

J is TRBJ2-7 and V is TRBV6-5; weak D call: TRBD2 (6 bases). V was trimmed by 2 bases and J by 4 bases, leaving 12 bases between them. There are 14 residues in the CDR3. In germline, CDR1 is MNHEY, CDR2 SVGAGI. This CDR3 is CASSYGRRGYEQYF. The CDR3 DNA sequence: TGTGCCAGCAGTTACGGGCGGAGGGGATACGAGCAGTACTTC.

Here the CDR3 DNA reads TGTGCTAGTGCTAACTGGGAGGGTTACCAGCCCCAGCATTTT. Translating gives CASANWEGYQPQHF. This rearrangement joins TRBV12-5 to TRBJ1-5; no clear D. The CDR3 spans 14 residues. CDR1 is LGHNT, CDR2 FRNRAP, per germline. The germline V and J ends were trimmed by 7 bases and 7 bases, with 17 bases remaining between them. The full variable domain, completed using reference TRBV12-5 and TRBJ1-5, is DARVTQTPRHKVTEMGQEVTMRCQPILGHNTVFWYRQTMMQGLELLAYFRNRAPLDDSGMPKDRFSAEMPDATLATLKIQPSEPRDSAVYFCASANWEGYQPQHFGDGTRLSIL.

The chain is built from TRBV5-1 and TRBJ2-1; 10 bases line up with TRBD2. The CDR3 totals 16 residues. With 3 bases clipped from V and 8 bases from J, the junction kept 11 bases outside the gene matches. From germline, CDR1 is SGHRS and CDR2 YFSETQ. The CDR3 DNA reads TGCGCCAGCAGCTCGACGCTAGCGGGAGTGGCGGATGAGCAGTTCTTC. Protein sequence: CASSSTLAGVADEQFF.

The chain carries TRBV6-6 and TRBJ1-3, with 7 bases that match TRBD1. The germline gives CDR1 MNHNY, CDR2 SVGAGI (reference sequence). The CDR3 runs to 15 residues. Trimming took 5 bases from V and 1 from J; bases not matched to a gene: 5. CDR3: CASSTTGNSGNTIYF. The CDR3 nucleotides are TGTGCCAGCAGTACGACAGGGAATTCTGGAAACACCATATATTTT.

The CDR3 sequence: CASSLGDVVSKNIQYF. The CDR3 DNA sequence: TGCGCCAGCAGCTTAGGAGACGTTGTATCCAAAAACATTCAGTACTTC. J is TRBJ2-4 and V is TRBV5-1; D unresolved. The CDR3 is 16 amino acids. Trimming removed 2 bases from V and 2 bases from J, with 14 bases in between. Germline loops: CDR1 SGHRS, CDR2 YFSETQ.

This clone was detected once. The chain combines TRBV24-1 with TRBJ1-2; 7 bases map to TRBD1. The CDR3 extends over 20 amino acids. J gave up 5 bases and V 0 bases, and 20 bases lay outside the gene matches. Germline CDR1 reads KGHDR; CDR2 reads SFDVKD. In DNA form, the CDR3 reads TGTGCCACCAGTGATTTGCTTGATCCTCCCGGGGGACAGTTGGAATATGGCTACACCTTC. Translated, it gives CATSDLLDPPGGQLEYGYTF.

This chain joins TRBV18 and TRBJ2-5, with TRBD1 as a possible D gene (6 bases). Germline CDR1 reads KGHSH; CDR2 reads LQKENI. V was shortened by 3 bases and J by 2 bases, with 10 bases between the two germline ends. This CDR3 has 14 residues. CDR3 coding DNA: TGTGCCAGCTCACCCTTGGACAGACAAGAGACCCAGTACTTC. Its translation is CASSPLDRQETQYF.

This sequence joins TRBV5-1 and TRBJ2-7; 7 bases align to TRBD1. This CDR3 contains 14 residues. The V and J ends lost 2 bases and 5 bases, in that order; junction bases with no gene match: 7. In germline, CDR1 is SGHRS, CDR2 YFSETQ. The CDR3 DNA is TGCGCCAGCAGCTTCTCGGACAGGAGCAACGAGCAGTACTTC. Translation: CASSFSDRSNEQYF.

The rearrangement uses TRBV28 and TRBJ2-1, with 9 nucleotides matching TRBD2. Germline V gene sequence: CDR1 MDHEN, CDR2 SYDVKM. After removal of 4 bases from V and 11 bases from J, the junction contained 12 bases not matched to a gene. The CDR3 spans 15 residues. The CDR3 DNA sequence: TGTGCCAGCAGTTCCGGGACTAGCTCCCAAATAAAGCAGTTCTTC. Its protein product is CASSSGTSSQIKQFF.

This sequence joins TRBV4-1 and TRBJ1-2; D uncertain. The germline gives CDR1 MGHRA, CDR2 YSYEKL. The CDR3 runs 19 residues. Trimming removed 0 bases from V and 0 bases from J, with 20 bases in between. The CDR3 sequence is CASSQDRSPFTSPNYGYTF. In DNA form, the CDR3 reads TGCGCCAGCAGCCAAGATAGAAGCCCTTTTACGTCTCCTAACTATGGCTACACCTTC.

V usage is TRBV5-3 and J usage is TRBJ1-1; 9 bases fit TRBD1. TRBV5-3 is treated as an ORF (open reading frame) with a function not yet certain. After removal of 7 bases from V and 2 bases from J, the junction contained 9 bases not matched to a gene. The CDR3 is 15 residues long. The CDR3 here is CARGMTGQGNTEAFF. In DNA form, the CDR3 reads TGTGCCAGAGGTATGACGGGACAGGGAAACACTGAAGCTTTCTTT.

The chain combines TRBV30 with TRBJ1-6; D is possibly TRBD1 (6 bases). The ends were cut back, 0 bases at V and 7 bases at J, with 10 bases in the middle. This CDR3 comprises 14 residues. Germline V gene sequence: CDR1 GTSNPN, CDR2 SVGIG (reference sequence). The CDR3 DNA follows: TGTGCCTGGAGTGTACGGGACAAGAATTCACCCCTCCACTTT. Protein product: CAWSVRDKNSPLHF.

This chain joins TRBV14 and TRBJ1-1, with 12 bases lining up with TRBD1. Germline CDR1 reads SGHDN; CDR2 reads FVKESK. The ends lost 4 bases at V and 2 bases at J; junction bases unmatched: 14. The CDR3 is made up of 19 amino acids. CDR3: CASSPGGGQGANRNTEAFF. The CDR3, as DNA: TGTGCCAGCAGCCCTGGAGGGGGACAGGGGGCGAACCGAAACACTGAAGCTTTCTTT.

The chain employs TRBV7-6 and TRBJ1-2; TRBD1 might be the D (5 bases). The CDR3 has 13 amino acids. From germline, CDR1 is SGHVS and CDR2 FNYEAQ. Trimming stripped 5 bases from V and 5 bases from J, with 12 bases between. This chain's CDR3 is CASSLGGGYGYTF. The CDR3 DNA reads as TGTGCCAGCAGCCTCGGGGGTGGGTATGGCTACACCTTC.

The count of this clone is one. CDR3 in DNA: TGTGCCAGCAGCTTGTGGACAGCTACAGATACGCAGTATTTT. Translating it yields CASSLWTATDTQYF. The rearrangement joins TRBV5-5 to TRBJ2-3; a weak D match, TRBD1 (6 bases). Trimming shortened V by 1 base and J by 3 bases, and 9 bases separated the two germline ends. The CDR3 is 14 residues long. The germline V gene has CDR1 SGHKS and CDR2 YYEKEE (reference sequence).